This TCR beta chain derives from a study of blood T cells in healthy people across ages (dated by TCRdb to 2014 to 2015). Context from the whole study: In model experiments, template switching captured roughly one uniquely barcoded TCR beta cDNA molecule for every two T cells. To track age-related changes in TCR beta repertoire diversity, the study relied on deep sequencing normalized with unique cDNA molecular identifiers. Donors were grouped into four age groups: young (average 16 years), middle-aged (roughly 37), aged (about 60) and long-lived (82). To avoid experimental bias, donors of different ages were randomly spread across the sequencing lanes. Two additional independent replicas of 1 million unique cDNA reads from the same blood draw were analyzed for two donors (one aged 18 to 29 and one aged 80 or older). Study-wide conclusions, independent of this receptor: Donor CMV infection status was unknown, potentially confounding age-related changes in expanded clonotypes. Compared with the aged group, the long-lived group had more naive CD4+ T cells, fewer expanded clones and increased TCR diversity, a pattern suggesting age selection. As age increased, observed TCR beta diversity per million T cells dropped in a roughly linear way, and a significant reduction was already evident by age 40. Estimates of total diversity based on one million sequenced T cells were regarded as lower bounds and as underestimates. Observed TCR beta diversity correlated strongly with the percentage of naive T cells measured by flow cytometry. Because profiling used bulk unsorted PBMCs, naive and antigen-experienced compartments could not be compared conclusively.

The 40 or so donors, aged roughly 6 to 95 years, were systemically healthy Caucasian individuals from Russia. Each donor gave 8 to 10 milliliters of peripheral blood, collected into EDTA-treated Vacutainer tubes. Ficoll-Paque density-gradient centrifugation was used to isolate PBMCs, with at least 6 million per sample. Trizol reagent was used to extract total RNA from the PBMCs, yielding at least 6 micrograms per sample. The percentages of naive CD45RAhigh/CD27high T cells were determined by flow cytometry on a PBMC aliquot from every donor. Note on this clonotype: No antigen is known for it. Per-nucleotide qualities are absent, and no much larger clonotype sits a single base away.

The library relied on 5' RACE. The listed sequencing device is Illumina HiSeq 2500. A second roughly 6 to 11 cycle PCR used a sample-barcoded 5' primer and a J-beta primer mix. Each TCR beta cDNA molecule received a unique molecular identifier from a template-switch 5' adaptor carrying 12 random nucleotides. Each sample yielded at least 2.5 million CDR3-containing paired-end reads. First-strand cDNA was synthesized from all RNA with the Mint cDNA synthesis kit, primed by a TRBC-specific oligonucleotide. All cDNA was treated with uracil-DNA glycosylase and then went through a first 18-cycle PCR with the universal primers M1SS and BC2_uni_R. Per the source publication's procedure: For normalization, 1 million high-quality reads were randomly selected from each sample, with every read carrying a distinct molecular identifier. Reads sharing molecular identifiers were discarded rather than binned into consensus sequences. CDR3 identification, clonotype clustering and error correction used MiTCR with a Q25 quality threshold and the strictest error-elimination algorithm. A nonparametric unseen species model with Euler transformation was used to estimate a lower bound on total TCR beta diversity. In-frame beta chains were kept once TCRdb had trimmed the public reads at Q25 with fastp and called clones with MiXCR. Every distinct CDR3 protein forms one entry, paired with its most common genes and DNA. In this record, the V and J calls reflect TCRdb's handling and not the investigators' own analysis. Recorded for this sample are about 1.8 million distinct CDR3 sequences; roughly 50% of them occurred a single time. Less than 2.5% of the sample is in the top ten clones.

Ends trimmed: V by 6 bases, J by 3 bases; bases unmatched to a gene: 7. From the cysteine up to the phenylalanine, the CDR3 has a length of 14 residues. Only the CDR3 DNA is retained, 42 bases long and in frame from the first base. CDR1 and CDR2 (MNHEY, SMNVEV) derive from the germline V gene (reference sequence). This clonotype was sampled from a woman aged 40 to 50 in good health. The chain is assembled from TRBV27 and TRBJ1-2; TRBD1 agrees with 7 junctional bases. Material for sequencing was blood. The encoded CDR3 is CASSHTGADYGYTF. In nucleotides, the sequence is TGTGCCAGCAGCCACACAGGGGCGGACTATGGCTACACCTTC.